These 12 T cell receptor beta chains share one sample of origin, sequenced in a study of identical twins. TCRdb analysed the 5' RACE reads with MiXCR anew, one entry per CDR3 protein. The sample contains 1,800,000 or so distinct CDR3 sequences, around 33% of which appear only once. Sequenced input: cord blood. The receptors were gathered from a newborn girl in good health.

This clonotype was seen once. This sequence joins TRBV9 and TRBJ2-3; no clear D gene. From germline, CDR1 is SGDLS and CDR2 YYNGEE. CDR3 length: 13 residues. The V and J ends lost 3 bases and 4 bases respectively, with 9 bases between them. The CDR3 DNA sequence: TGTGCCAGCAGCGCACGCAACGCAGATACGCAGTATTTT. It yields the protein CASSARNADTQYF. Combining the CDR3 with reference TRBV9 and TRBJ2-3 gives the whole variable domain DSGVTQTPKHLITATGQRVTLRCSPRSGDLSVYWYQQSLDQGLQFLIQYYNGEERAKGNILERFSAQQFPDLHSELNLSSLELGDSALYFCASSARNADTQYFGPGTRLTVL.

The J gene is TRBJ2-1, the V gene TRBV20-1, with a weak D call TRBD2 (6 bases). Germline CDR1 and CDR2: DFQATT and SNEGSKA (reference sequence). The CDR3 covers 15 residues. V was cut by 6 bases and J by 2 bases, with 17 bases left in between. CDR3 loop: CSASRASAPYNEQFF. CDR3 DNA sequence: TGCAGTGCAAGTAGGGCTAGCGCCCCCTACAATGAGCAGTTCTTC.

The CDR3 bases are TGTGCCAGCAGTCAACGAACAGAGATTGGACAGCGTCCCTCTGGAAACACCATATATTTT. This translates into CASSQRTEIGQRPSGNTIYF. The rearrangement links TRBV7-9 to TRBJ1-3, with D possibly being TRBD1 (6 bases). The germline V gene encodes CDR1 SEHNR and CDR2 FQNEAQ (reference sequence). V gave up 6 bases and J gave up 0 bases, with 27 bases separating them. The CDR3 runs 20 residues.

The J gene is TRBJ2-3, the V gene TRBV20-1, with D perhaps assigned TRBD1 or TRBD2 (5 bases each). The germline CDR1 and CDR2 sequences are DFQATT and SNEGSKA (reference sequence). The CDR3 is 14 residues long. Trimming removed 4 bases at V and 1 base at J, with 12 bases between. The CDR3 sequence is CSANPGTRTDTQYF. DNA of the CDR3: TGCAGTGCTAACCCCGGGACGCGCACAGATACGCAGTATTTT.

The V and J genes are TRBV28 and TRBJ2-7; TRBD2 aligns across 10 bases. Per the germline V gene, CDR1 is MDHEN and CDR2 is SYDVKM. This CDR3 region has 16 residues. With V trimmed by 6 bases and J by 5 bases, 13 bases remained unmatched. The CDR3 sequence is CASSQWWASGSNEQYF. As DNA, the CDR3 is TGTGCCAGCAGCCAATGGTGGGCTAGCGGGAGCAACGAGCAGTACTTC. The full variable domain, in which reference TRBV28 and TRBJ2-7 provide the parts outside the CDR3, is DVKVTQSSRYLVKRTGEKVFLECVQDMDHENMFWYRQDPGLGLRLIYFSYDVKMKEKGDIPEGYSVSREKKERFSLILESASTNQTSMYLCASSQWWASGSNEQYFGPGTRLTVT.

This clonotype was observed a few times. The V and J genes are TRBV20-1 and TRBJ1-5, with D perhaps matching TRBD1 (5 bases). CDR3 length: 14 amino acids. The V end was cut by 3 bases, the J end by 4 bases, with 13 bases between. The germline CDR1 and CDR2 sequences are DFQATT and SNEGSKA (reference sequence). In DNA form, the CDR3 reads TGCAGTGCTAGGGCCAGGGTTGTGAATCAGCCCCAGCATTTT. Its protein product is CSARARVVNQPQHF.

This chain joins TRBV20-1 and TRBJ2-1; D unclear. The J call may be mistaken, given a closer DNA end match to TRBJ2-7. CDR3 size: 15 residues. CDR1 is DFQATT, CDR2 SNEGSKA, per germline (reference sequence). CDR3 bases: TGCAGTGCCACCGATCGGTACAGCTCCTACAATGAGCAGTACTTC. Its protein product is CSATDRYSSYNEQYF.

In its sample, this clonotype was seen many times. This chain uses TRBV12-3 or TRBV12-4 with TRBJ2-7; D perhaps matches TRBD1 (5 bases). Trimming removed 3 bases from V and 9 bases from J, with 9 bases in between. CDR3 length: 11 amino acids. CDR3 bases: TGTGCCAGCAGTTTGGGGCTATTGCAGTACTTC. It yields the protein CASSLGLLQYF.

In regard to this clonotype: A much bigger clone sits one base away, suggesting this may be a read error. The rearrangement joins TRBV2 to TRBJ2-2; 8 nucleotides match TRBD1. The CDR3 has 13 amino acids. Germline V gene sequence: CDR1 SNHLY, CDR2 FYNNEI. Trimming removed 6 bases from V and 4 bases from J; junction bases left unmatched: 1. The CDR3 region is CASRTGATGELFF. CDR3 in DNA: TGTGCCAGCAGGACAGGGGCCACCGGGGAGCTGTTTTTT.

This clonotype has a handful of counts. This CDR3 reads CSARDLILLAGRGANVLTF. CDR3 coding DNA: TGCAGTGCTAGAGATCTTATATTATTGGCGGGACGTGGGGCCAACGTCCTGACTTTC. This chain uses TRBV20-1 with TRBJ2-6; D perhaps matches TRBD2 (6 bases). The CDR3 extends over 19 amino acids. V lost 0 bases to trimming and J lost 3 bases, with 21 bases between them. Germline V gene sequence: CDR1 DFQATT, CDR2 SNEGSKA (reference sequence).

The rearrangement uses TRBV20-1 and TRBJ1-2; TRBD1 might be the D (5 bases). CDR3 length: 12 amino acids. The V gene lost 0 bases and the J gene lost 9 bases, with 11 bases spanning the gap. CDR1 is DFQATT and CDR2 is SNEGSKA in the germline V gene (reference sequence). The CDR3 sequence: CSARDWQGSYTF. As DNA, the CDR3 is TGCAGTGCTAGAGATTGGCAGGGCAGCTACACCTTC.

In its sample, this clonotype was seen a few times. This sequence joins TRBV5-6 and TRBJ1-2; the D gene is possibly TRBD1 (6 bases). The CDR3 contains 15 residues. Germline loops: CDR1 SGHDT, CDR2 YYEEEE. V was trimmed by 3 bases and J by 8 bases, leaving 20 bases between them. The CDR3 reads CASSSGKGGVLGYTF. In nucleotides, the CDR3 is TGTGCCAGCAGCTCCGGAAAAGGGGGAGTGTTAGGCTACACCTTC.